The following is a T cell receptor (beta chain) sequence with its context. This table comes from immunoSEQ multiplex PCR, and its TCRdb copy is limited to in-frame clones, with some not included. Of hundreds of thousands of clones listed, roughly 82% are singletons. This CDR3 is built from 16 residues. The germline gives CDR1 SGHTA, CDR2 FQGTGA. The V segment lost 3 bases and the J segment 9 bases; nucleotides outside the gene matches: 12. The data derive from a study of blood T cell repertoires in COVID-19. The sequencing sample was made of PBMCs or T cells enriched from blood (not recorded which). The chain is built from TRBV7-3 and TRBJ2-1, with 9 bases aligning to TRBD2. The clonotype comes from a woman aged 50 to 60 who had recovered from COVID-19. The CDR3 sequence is CASSFSAGGPMGEQFF. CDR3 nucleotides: TGTGCCAGCAGCTTTTCGGCGGGAGGGCCGATGGGTGAGCAGTTCTTC.